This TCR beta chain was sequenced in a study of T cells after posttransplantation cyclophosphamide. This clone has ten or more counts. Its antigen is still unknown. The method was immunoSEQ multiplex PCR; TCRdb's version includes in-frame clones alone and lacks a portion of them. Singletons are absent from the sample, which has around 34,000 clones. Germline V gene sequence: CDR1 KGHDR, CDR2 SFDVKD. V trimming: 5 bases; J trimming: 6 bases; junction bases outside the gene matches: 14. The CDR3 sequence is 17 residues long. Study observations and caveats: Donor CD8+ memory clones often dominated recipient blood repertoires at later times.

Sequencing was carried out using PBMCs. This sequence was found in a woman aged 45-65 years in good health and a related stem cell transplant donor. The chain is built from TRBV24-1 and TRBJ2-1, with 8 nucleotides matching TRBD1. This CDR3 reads CATSASRDRGKINEQFF. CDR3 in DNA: TGTGCCACCAGTGCCTCGCGCGACAGGGGAAAAATCAATGAGCAGTTCTTC.